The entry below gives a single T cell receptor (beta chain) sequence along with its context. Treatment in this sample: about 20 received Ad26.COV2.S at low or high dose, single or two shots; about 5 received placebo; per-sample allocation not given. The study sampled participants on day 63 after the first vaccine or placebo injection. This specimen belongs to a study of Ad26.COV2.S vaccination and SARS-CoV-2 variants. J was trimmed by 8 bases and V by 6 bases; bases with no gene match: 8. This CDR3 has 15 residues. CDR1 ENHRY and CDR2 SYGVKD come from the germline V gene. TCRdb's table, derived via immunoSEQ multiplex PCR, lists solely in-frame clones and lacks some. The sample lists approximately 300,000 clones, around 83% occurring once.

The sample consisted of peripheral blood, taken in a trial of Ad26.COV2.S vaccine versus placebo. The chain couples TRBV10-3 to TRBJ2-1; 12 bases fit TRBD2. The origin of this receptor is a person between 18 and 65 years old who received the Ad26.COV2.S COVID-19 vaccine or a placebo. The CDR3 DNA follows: TGTGCCATCAGAGACCCTAGCGGGGGGGCATATGAGCAGTTCTTC. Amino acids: CAIRDPSGGAYEQFF.